This TCR beta chain appears in the sequencing data of a study of Graves' ophthalmopathy and Graves' hyperthyroidism. CDR3 regions of TCR beta were amplified from RNA transcripts. The library came from an HTBI-primed first-round RT-PCR and a second-round multiplex PCR. TCRdb re-called the multiplex PCR reads through MiXCR, storing one row per CDR3 protein. The table records 600,000 to 950,000 distinct CDR3 sequences, about 44% of them present only once. V was cut by 0 bases and J by 0 bases, with 6 bases left in between. Looked up from germline, CDR1 is SGHRS and CDR2 is YFSETQ. The CDR3 loop spans 15 amino acids.

The source is an adult man with Graves' ophthalmopathy. The sequencing sample was made of peripheral blood. The rearrangement uses TRBV5-1 and TRBJ2-2, with D hard to call. The CDR3 sequence is CASSLEGPNTGELFF. For the CDR3, the DNA is TGCGCCAGCAGCTTGGAAGGCCCGAACACCGGGGAGCTGTTTTTT.